This TCR beta chain was recovered during a study of blood T cell repertoires in COVID-19. Trimming removed 4 bases at V and 4 bases at J, with 16 bases between. Germline CDR1 MNHEY, CDR2 SVGEGT. CDR3 size: 15 residues. Profiled with immunoSEQ multiplex PCR; TCRdb holds only in-frame clones, not every one. The sample shows 250,000 to 300,000 clones, about 90% of them seen only once. The receptor was derived from a woman aged 45-60 years who had recovered from COVID-19. Material for sequencing was peripheral blood. V gene TRBV6-2 or TRBV6-3 combines with J gene TRBJ1-2; D remains unclear. CDR3 nucleotides: TGTGCCAGCAGTTGGTCTAAGCAGGTCTTCTATGGCTACACCTTC. This sequence encodes CASSWSKQVFYGYTF.